This is a list of T cell receptor beta chains from one sample in a study of immune evolution from preneoplasia to lung adenocarcinoma. Profiling relied on immunoSEQ multiplex PCR, and the TCRdb table lists in-frame clones only, not all of them. Among under 5,500 clones, roughly 85% were seen once, and the ten largest hold approximately 3%. Sequencing was carried out using FFPE invasive lung adenocarcinoma tissue. The receptor set was obtained from a person aged 45-60 years with lung adenocarcinoma. The CDR3 runs from the conserved cysteine through the conserved F or W. A D gene is named only where the DNA matches it firmly. Only part of the rows carry a size: once, few, many, or a class if the clone is expanded.

D: NA
J: TRBJ2-1
size: once
length: 14
V: TRBV5-5
CDR3: CASSLEAGLGEQFF
DNA: TGTGCCAGCAGCTTGGAAGCGGGTCTTGGTGAGCAGTTCTTC

D: NA
J: TRBJ2-3
size: NA
length: 19
V: TRBV2
CDR3: CASSRGGLAPGGRPDTQYF
DNA: TGTGCCAGCAGCCGAGGAGGTCTAGCGCCTGGAGGCCGGCCAGATACGCAGTATTTT

D: TRBD2
J: TRBJ2-1
size: NA
length: 17
V: TRBV18
CDR3: CANSPLGTSGRGNEQFF
DNA: TGTGCCAACTCACCCCTCGGGACTAGCGGGAGGGGCAATGAGCAGTTCTTC

D: TRBD1
J: TRBJ1-4
size: NA
length: 14
V: TRBV7-8
CDR3: CASSRGGGNEKLFF
DNA: TGTGCCAGCAGCCGAGGAGGGGGCAATGAAAAACTGTTTTTT

D: TRBD2
J: TRBJ2-3
size: few
length: 14
V: TRBV30
CDR3: CACRASGYTDTQYF
DNA: TGTGCCTGCCGGGCTAGCGGATACACAGATACGCAGTATTTT

D: NA
J: TRBJ1-5
size: once
length: 14
V: TRBV30
CDR3: CAWSKGQGHQPQHF
DNA: TGTGCCTGGAGTAAGGGTCAGGGACACCAGCCCCAGCATTTT

D: NA
J: TRBJ2-7
size: NA
length: 12
V: TRBV21-1
CDR3: CASHSTDYEQYF
DNA: TGTGCCAGCCATTCGACGGACTACGAGCAGTACTTC

D: NA
J: TRBJ2-7
size: few
length: 17
V: TRBV7-8
CDR3: CASTLRGLGDSSYEQYF
DNA: TGTGCCAGCACCCTCAGGGGTTTAGGAGACTCGTCCTACGAGCAGTACTTC

D: NA
J: TRBJ2-7
size: few
length: 12
V: TRBV6-5
CDR3: CASSASSYEQYF
DNA: TGTGCCAGCAGCGCGAGCAGCTACGAGCAGTACTTC

D: NA
J: TRBJ2-6
size: NA
length: 13
V: TRBV30
CDR3: CAWSPSGANVLTF
DNA: TGTGCCTGGAGCCCGTCTGGGGCCAACGTCCTGACTTTC

D: NA
J: TRBJ1-2
size: NA
length: 12
V: TRBV28
CDR3: CASQSEVYGYTF
DNA: TGTGCCAGCCAATCGGAAGTCTATGGCTACACCTTC

D: NA
J: TRBJ1-3
size: NA
length: 11
V: TRBV30
CDR3: CAWSFGNTIYF
DNA: TGTGCCTGGAGCTTCGGAAACACCATATATTTT

D: NA
J: TRBJ1-4
size: NA
length: 13
V: TRBV18
CDR3: CASSLGGNEKLFF
DNA: TGTGCCAGCTCGCTGGGGGGTAATGAAAAACTGTTTTTT

D: TRBD1
J: TRBJ1-4
size: NA
length: 18
V: TRBV4-3
CDR3: CASSQGGTGSRTNEKLFF
DNA: TGCGCCAGCAGCCAAGGGGGGACAGGGTCAAGAACTAATGAAAAACTGTTTTTT

D: NA
J: TRBJ2-2
size: NA
length: 17
V: TRBV4-3
CDR3: CASSQDPAGTPTGELFF
DNA: TGCGCCAGCAGCCAAGATCCGGCCGGGACACCCACCGGGGAGCTGTTTTTT

D: NA
J: TRBJ2-5
size: NA
length: 13
V: TRBV11-2
CDR3: CASSVVWQETQYF
DNA: TGTGCCAGCAGCGTAGTTTGGCAAGAGACCCAGTACTTC

D: TRBD2
J: TRBJ2-7
size: NA
length: 15
V: TRBV19
CDR3: CASSSSSGRVYEQYF
DNA: TGTGCCAGTAGTTCTTCTAGCGGGAGGGTTTACGAGCAGTACTTC

D: NA
J: TRBJ2-3
size: NA
length: 13
V: TRBV6-4
CDR3: CASSDGSTDTQYF
DNA: TGTGCCAGCAGTGACGGGAGCACAGATACGCAGTATTTT

D: NA
J: TRBJ1-4
size: NA
length: 14
V: TRBV7-2
CDR3: CASSLGPYRGKLFF
DNA: TGTGCCAGCAGCTTAGGGCCGTATAGGGGAAAACTGTTTTTT

D: TRBD1
J: TRBJ2-7
size: NA
length: 14
V: TRBV25-1
CDR3: CASSIQTGADEQYF
DNA: TGTGCCAGCAGTATACAGACAGGGGCGGACGAGCAGTACTTC

D: TRBD1
J: TRBJ1-5
size: NA
length: 14
V: TRBV19
CDR3: CASTTTGGNQPQHF
DNA: TGTGCCAGTACCACGACAGGGGGCAATCAGCCCCAGCATTTT

D: NA
J: TRBJ1-5
size: NA
length: 14
V: TRBV4-2
CDR3: CASSLGGGNQPQHF
DNA: TGTGCCAGCAGCTTAGGGGGGGGTAATCAGCCCCAGCATTTT

D: TRBD2
J: TRBJ2-7
size: few
length: 16
V: TRBV15
CDR3: CATSRDRSGRAYEQYF
DNA: TGTGCCACCAGCAGAGATCGAAGCGGGAGGGCCTACGAGCAGTACTTC

D: NA
J: TRBJ2-3
size: NA
length: 15
V: TRBV27
CDR3: CASSLFSGLTDTQYF
DNA: TGTGCCAGCAGTTTATTTAGCGGTCTCACAGATACGCAGTATTTT